Described below is a single T cell receptor beta chain sequence and its context. The data derive from a study of shared clonotypes between healthy human individuals. Germline assignment: CDR1 DFQATT and CDR2 SNEGSKA (reference sequence). This CDR3 spans 11 amino acids. V dropped 6 bases and J dropped 5 bases, with 7 bases sitting between them. The assay was immunoSEQ multiplex PCR, and TCRdb's table has in-frame clones only and misses some. The data contain a few hundred thousand clones, just over 65% of them seen just once; the ten biggest clones take up roughly 11%. Specimen: memory CD4+ T cells sorted from blood. Sample subset: CD45RA-negative fraction. The clonotype was recovered from a man aged 25 to 40 in good health. The chain is built from TRBV20-1 and TRBJ1-4, with D possibly matching TRBD1 (5 bases). CDR3 DNA sequence: TGCAGTGCCAAGGGGAATGAAAAACTGTTTTTT. The encoded protein is CSAKGNEKLFF.